The 30 T cell receptor beta chains below come from one sample, sequenced in a study of T cell repertoires in cytomegalovirus infection. Their cognate antigens are unknown. TCRdb passed the reads through MiXCR, listing each CDR3 protein once. This table holds about 570,000 distinct CDR3 sequences, approximately 40% found once. Sequencing was performed on cultured PBMCs, taken from culture after CMV antigen stimulation. These receptors all stem from a human donor in good health (CMV status not recorded). Some clones in this sample may be carry-over from other donors' samples.

V is TRBV6-2 or TRBV6-3 and J is TRBJ1-5, with 7 nucleotides matching TRBD1. V shed 5 bases and J 7 bases; nucleotides not matched to a gene: 11. Looked up from germline, CDR1 is MNHEY and CDR2 is SVGEGT. This CDR3 is built from 15 residues. CDR3 loop: CASSEVPQGYQPQHF. The DNA of the CDR3 is TGTGCCAGCAGTGAAGTACCACAGGGGTACCAGCCCCAGCATTTT.

The genes are TRBV2 and TRBJ1-2; D is unresolved. This CDR3 region has 11 residues. The germline gives CDR1 SNHLY, CDR2 FYNNEI. V was cut by 8 bases and J by 0 bases, with 4 bases left in between. The CDR3: CASGSNYGYTF. The CDR3 nucleotides read TGTGCCAGCGGATCTAACTATGGCTACACCTTC.

The chain recombines TRBV9 with TRBJ1-1; D is undetermined. In germline, CDR1 is SGDLS, CDR2 YYNGEE. Trimming stripped 3 bases from V and 5 bases from J, with 8 bases between. The CDR3 has 12 amino acids. The CDR3 reads CASSAVGTEAFF. CDR3 coding DNA: TGTGCCAGCAGCGCCGTGGGGACTGAAGCTTTCTTT. The complete variable domain, with remaining parts taken from reference TRBV9 and TRBJ1-1, reads DSGVTQTPKHLITATGQRVTLRCSPRSGDLSVYWYQQSLDQGLQFLIQYYNGEERAKGNILERFSAQQFPDLHSELNLSSLELGDSALYFCASSAVGTEAFFGQGTRLTVV.

The V call is TRBV19, the J call TRBJ2-4; weak D call: TRBD1 (6 bases). The germline V gene encodes CDR1 LNHDA and CDR2 SQIVND (reference sequence). This CDR3 has 15 residues. Trimming stripped 4 bases from V and 1 base from J, with 11 bases between. DNA of the CDR3: TGTGCCAGTAGTAAGGGACACGCGGCCAAAAACATTCAGTACTTC. Its protein product is CASSKGHAAKNIQYF.

The CDR3: CASSTSKGTDTQYF. CDR3 sequence (DNA): TGTGCCAGCAGCACCTCTAAGGGCACAGATACGCAGTATTTT. The chain joins TRBV7-2 to TRBJ2-3; unclear D gene. V lost 5 bases and J lost 1, with 10 bases in between. CDR1 is SGHTA, CDR2 FQGNSA, per germline. This CDR3 has 14 residues. The complete variable domain, with remaining parts taken from reference TRBV7-2 and TRBJ2-3, reads GAGVSQSPSNKVTEKGKDVELRCDPISGHTALYWYRQSLGQGLEFLIYFQGNSAPDKSGLPSDRFSAERTGGSVSTLTIQRTQQEDSAVYLCASSTSKGTDTQYFGPGTRLTVL.

The chain combines TRBV7-2 with TRBJ1-3; TRBD1 is a possible D gene (6 bases). Trimming left V 5 bases short and J 4 bases short, with 9 bases between. CDR3 length: 13 amino acids. Looked up from germline, CDR1 is SGHTA and CDR2 is FQGNSA. Written as DNA, the CDR3 is TGTGCCAGCAGCAAAGGGGGAGGAAACACCATATATTTT. Translating gives CASSKGGGNTIYF.

A single count supports this clonotype. This chain links TRBV15 with TRBJ1-2; D gene ambiguous. Germline assignment: CDR1 LNHNV and CDR2 YYDKDF (reference sequence). V was trimmed by 3 bases and J by 0 bases, leaving 14 bases between them. The CDR3 loop spans 16 amino acids. CDR3 nucleotide sequence: TGTGCCACCAGCAGTGCCTCTTGGGTCACTAACTATGGCTACACCTTC. It codes for CATSSASWVTNYGYTF.

The rearrangement links TRBV20-1 to TRBJ2-5, with 8 bases aligning to TRBD2. Germline trimming cut 1 base from V and 3 bases from J; bases unmatched to any gene: 1. Germline assignment: CDR1 DFQATT and CDR2 SNEGSKA (reference sequence). The CDR3 length is 13 residues. The CDR3 nucleotides read TGCAGTGCTAGAGGGACTAGCAAAGAGACCCAGTACTTC. The encoded protein is CSARGTSKETQYF.

This clonotype has only a few counts. V usage is TRBV7-6 and J usage is TRBJ1-1, with 11 positions matching TRBD1. Germline values: CDR1 SGHVS, CDR2 FNYEAQ. This CDR3 has 14 amino acids. With 5 bases clipped from V and 5 bases from J, the junction kept 4 bases outside the gene matches. CDR3 region: CASSRRDRGTEAFF. CDR3 DNA sequence: TGTGCCAGCAGCCGCCGGGACAGGGGGACTGAAGCTTTCTTT.

The J gene is TRBJ1-5, the V gene TRBV7-2; D is perhaps TRBD1 (5 bases). The CDR3 spans 14 residues. V shed 1 base and J shed 9 bases, with 13 bases lying between them. Per germline, CDR1 SGHTA and CDR2 FQGNSA. The CDR3 region has the DNA TGTGCCAGCAGCTTAGAGATCAGGGTCGCGCCCCAGCATTTT. Amino acids: CASSLEIRVAPQHF.

V usage is TRBV4-3 and J usage is TRBJ2-2; weak D call: TRBD2 (5 bases). The CDR3 length is 16 residues. Trimming stripped 4 bases from V and 1 base from J, with 13 bases between. Germline V gene lookup returns CDR1 LGHNA and CDR2 YSLEER. CDR3 sequence reads: CASSPWPGVNTGELFF. The CDR3 nucleotides read TGCGCCAGCAGCCCGTGGCCCGGGGTGAACACCGGGGAGCTGTTTTTT.

The chain employs TRBV7-4 and TRBJ2-3; the D gene is possibly TRBD2 (6 bases). CDR3 length: 16 residues. Germline assignment: CDR1 SGHVT and CDR2 SQSDAQ. Trimming removed 5 bases at V and 3 bases at J, with 18 bases between. CDR3 amino acids: CASSAYTSWATDTQYF. CDR3 bases: TGTGCCAGCAGCGCCTACACTAGCTGGGCGACAGATACGCAGTATTTT.

This rearrangement joins TRBV4-3 to TRBJ1-2; D is possibly TRBD1 (5 bases). CDR3 length: 16 amino acids. V lost 2 bases to trimming and J lost 5 bases, with 18 bases between them. Germline lookup yields CDR1 LGHNA and CDR2 YSLEER. CDR3: CASSQLLDWGEYGYTF. The CDR3, as DNA: TGCGCCAGCAGCCAACTTCTCGACTGGGGGGAATATGGCTACACCTTC.

In this sample, this clonotype turned up a few times. The V call is TRBV3-1, the J call TRBJ2-7, with 10 bases matching TRBD1. This CDR3 spans 13 amino acids. The germline CDR1 and CDR2 sequences are LGHDT and YNNKEL (reference sequence). V lost 7 bases, J lost 7 bases, and 7 bases stayed unmatched. CDR3 region: CASTPGTGEEQYF. CDR3 nucleotides: TGTGCCAGCACCCCTGGGACAGGGGAAGAGCAGTACTTC.

The V and J genes are TRBV12-3 or TRBV12-4 and TRBJ1-5; D is undetermined. Trimming left V 7 bases short and J 5 bases short, with 9 bases between. The CDR3 totals 12 residues. DNA for the CDR3: TGTGCCAGCACTTTCGGGGATCAGCCCCAGCATTTT. This codes for CASTFGDQPQHF.

This clonotype has a handful of counts. This chain joins TRBV11-3 and TRBJ2-7; 7 bases agree with TRBD2. The CDR3 has 13 residues. CDR1 is SGHNT, CDR2 YENEEA, per germline. Trimming at V came to 3 bases and at J to 5 bases, leaving 4 bases not matched to a gene. For the CDR3, the DNA is TGTGCCAGCAGCTTCGGGGGGAACAACGAGCAGTACTTC. It is translated as CASSFGGNNEQYF.

This clonotype showed up many times. The V and J genes are TRBV7-2 and TRBJ2-1, with 8 bases fitting TRBD2. The CDR3 contains 13 residues. Germline CDR1 and CDR2: SGHTA and FQGNSA. Unmatched junction bases numbered 5, after V lost 5 bases and J lost 8 bases. The CDR3 loop reads CASSLGAGDEQFF. In DNA form, the CDR3 reads TGTGCCAGCAGCCTGGGAGCGGGAGATGAGCAGTTCTTC.

This clonotype has a handful of counts. The chain has TRBV6-1 and TRBJ1-5, with D perhaps matching TRBD1 (6 bases). CDR1 is MNHNS and CDR2 is SASEGT in the germline V gene. V was pared by 3 bases and J by 5 bases, with 26 bases between. This CDR3 comprises 19 residues. The CDR3 reads CASSERGEWLGSPDQPQHF. CDR3 in DNA: TGTGCCAGCAGTGAGAGGGGGGAATGGTTGGGCAGCCCAGATCAGCCCCAGCATTTT.

This clonotype has a handful of counts. The chain is built from TRBV11-3 and TRBJ1-2; TRBD1 agrees at 8 bases. J lost 7 bases, V lost 2 bases, and 21 bases had no gene match. From germline, CDR1 is SGHNT and CDR2 YENEEA. This CDR3 contains 19 residues. DNA for the CDR3: TGTGCCAGCAGCTTACGGGTTAACAGGGGGGCAAGGGGGTCTGGTGGCTACACCTTC. This sequence encodes CASSLRVNRGARGSGGYTF.

Ten or more counts support this clonotype. J is TRBJ2-7 and V is TRBV7-2, with TRBD2 as a possible D gene (6 bases). CDR1 SGHTA and CDR2 FQGNSA come from the germline V gene. Deletions cut 5 bases from V and 2 bases from J, with 10 bases between. The CDR3 is 13 amino acids. This chain's CDR3 is CASSDRLAYEQYF. The DNA of the CDR3 is TGTGCCAGCAGCGACAGACTAGCCTACGAGCAGTACTTC.

This clonotype showed up just a few times. This sequence joins TRBV7-9 and TRBJ2-3, with D possibly TRBD1 on 6 matching bases. V gave up 4 bases and J gave up 3 bases, with 29 bases separating them. There are 20 residues in the CDR3. Germline values: CDR1 SEHNR, CDR2 FQNEAQ (reference sequence). In nucleotides, the CDR3 is TGTGCCAGCAGCTGGGGGACATGGCAGGGGAAGATGGCTGGAACAGATACGCAGTATTTT. Translation: CASSWGTWQGKMAGTDTQYF.

This clonotype was observed a handful of times. The rearrangement uses TRBV20-1 and TRBJ2-5; D is possibly TRBD1 (7 bases). CDR1 and CDR2 (germline): DFQATT, SNEGSKA (reference sequence). The CDR3 sequence is 14 residues long. Trimming removed 2 bases at V and 5 bases at J, with 15 bases between. This CDR3 is CSARPPGGGETQYF. For the CDR3, the DNA is TGCAGTGCTAGACCCCCAGGGGGAGGCGAGACCCAGTACTTC.

The chain carries TRBV20-1 and TRBJ2-1; possibly TRBD1 or TRBD2 for D (5 bases each). Per the germline V gene, CDR1 is DFQATT and CDR2 is SNEGSKA (reference sequence). Trimming removed 7 bases from V and 6 bases from J, with 16 bases in between. The CDR3 contains 13 residues. CDR3: CSVPGAGRNEQFF. The CDR3 region has the DNA TGCAGTGTCCCCGGGGCTGGACGCAATGAGCAGTTCTTC.

V is TRBV7-6 and J is TRBJ2-1; D may be TRBD2 (5 bases). The germline V gene has CDR1 SGHVS and CDR2 FNYEAQ. The CDR3 is 13 amino acids. Trimming shortened V by 5 bases and J by 3 bases, and 8 bases separated the two germline ends. CDR3 amino acids: CASSGSIYNEQFF. CDR3 nucleotides: TGTGCCAGCAGCGGGAGTATCTACAATGAGCAGTTCTTC.

The chain uses TRBV7-2 and TRBJ2-7; D might be TRBD1 or TRBD2, each matching 5 bases. V was pared by 3 bases and J by 2 bases, with 8 bases between. Germline values: CDR1 SGHTA, CDR2 FQGNSA. The CDR3 runs to 13 residues. In DNA form, the CDR3 reads TGTGCCAGCAGCTTGTGGGGACCCTACGAGCAGTACTTC. This translates into CASSLWGPYEQYF.

The chain uses TRBV19 and TRBJ1-4; TRBD1 is a possible D gene (5 bases). This CDR3 contains 15 residues. V lost 6 bases to trimming and J lost 4 bases, with 15 bases between them. In germline, CDR1 is LNHDA, CDR2 SQIVND (reference sequence). The CDR3 region is CASRISGTLNEKLFF. Here the CDR3 DNA reads TGTGCCAGTAGAATCTCAGGGACGCTTAATGAAAAACTGTTTTTT.

The gene calls are TRBV20-1 and TRBJ1-2, with a tentative D call TRBD1 (6 bases). Germline lookup yields CDR1 DFQATT and CDR2 SNEGSKA (reference sequence). There are 12 residues in the CDR3. Deletions cut 6 bases from V and 8 bases from J, with 16 bases between. The CDR3 DNA reads as TGCAGTGCCCACCGGGGGGCGGAAGGCTACACCTTC. Protein product: CSAHRGAEGYTF.

The chain recombines TRBV4-1 with TRBJ2-1; D not resolved. Germline-derived CDR1 and CDR2 are MGHRA and YSYEKL. The V end was cut by 3 bases, the J end by 12 bases, with 12 bases between. This CDR3 is built from 12 residues. As DNA, the CDR3 is TGCGCCAGCAGCCATGGACGGTTAGGGCAGTTCTTC. It translates to CASSHGRLGQFF.

This clonotype has just a few counts. The V and J genes are TRBV4-1 and TRBJ2-5; 11 bases are shared with TRBD2. The V gene's germline CDR1 is MGHRA and CDR2 YSYEKL. The trim removed 1 base at V and 3 bases at J, leaving 4 bases unmatched. This CDR3 is 16 amino acids long. The chain's CDR3 is CASSQVGTSGKETQYF. In nucleotides, the CDR3 is TGCGCCAGCAGCCAAGTCGGGACTAGCGGAAAAGAGACCCAGTACTTC.

In this sample, this clonotype turned up once. V usage is TRBV7-9 and J usage is TRBJ2-2, with D perhaps TRBD1 or TRBD2 (5 bases each). This CDR3 contains 16 residues. Looked up from germline, CDR1 is SEHNR and CDR2 is FQNEAQ (reference sequence). Trimming shortened V by 5 bases and J by 2 bases, and 15 bases separated the two germline ends. The DNA for the CDR3 is TGTGCCAGCAGCGCCGTTGGGGGTGCCAACACCGGGGAGCTGTTTTTT. The encoded protein is CASSAVGGANTGELFF.